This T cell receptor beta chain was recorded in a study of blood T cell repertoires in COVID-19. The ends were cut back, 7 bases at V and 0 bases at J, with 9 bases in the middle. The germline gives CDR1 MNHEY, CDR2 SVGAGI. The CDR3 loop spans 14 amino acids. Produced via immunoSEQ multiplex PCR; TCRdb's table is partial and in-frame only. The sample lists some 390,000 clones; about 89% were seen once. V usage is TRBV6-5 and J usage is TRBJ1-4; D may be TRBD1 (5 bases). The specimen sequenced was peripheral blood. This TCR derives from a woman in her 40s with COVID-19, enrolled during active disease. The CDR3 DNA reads TGTGCCAGCACCCTGACAGCAACTAATGAAAAACTGTTTTTT. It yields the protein CASTLTATNEKLFF.